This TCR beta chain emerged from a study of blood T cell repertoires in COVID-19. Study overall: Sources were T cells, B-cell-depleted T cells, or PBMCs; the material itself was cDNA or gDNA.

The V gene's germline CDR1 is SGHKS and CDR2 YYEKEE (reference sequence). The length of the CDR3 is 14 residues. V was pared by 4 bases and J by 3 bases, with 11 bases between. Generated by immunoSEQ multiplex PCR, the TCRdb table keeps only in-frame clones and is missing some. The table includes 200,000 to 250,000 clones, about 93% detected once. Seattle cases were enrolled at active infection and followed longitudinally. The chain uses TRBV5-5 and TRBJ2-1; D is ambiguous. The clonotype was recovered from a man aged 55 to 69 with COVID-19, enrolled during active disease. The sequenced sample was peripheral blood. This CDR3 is CASSPRALYNEQFF. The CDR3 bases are TGTGCCAGCAGCCCAAGAGCCCTCTACAATGAGCAGTTCTTC.